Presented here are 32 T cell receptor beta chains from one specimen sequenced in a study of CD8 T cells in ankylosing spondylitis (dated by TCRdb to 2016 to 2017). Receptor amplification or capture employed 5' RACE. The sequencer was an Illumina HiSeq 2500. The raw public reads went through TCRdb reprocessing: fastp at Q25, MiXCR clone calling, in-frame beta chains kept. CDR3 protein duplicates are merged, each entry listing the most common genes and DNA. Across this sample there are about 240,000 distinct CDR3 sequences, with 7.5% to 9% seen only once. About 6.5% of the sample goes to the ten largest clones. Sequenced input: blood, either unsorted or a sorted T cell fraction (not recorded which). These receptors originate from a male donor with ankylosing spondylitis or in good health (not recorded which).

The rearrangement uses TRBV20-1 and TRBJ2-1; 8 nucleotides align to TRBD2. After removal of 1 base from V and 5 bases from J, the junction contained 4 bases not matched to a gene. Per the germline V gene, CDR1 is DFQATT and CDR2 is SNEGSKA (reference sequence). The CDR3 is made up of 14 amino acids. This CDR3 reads CSARGLREDNEQFF. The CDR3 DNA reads TGCAGTGCTAGAGGCCTGCGGGAGGACAATGAGCAGTTCTTC.

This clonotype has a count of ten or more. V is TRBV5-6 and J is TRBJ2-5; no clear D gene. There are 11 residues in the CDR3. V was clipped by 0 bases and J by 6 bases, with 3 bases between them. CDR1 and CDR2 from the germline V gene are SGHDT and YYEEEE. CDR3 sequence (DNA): TGTGCCAGCAGCTTGGAGAAGACCCAGTACTTC. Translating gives CASSLEKTQYF. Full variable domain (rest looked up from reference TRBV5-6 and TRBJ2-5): DAGVTQSPTHLIKTRGQQVTLRCSPKSGHDTVSWYQQALGQGPQFIFQYYEEEERQRGNFPDRFSGHQFPNYSSELNVNALLLGDSALYLCASSLEKTQYFGPGTRLLVL.

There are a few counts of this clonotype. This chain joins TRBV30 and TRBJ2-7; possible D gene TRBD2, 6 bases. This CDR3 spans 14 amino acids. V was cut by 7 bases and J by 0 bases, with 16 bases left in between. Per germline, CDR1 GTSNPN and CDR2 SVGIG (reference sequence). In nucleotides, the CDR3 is TGTGCCTTGATGAAGACTAGAGGCTCCTACGAGCAGTACTTC. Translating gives CALMKTRGSYEQYF.

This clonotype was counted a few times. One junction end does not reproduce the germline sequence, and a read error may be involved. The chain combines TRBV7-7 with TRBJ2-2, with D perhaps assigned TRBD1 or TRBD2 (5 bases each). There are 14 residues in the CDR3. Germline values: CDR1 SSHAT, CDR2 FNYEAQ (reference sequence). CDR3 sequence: CASSLARQTGELFF. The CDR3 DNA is TGTGCTAGCAGCTTAGCGAGACAGACCGGGGAGCTGTTTTTT.

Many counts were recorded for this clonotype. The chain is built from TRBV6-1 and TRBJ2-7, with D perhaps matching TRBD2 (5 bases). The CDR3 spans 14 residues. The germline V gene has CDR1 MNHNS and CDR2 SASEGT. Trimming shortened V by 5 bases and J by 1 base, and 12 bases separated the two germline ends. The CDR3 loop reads CASSPSGVSYEQYF. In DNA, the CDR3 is TGTGCCAGCAGTCCCTCCGGGGTTTCCTACGAGCAGTACTTC.

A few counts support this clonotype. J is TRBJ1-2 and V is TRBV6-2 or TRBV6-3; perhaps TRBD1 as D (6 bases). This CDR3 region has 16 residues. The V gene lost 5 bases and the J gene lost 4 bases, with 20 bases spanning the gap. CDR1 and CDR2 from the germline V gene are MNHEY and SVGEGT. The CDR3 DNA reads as TGTGCCAGCAGTAAACCCTCAGGGGCCGGCAGCTATGGCTACACCTTC. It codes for CASSKPSGAGSYGYTF.

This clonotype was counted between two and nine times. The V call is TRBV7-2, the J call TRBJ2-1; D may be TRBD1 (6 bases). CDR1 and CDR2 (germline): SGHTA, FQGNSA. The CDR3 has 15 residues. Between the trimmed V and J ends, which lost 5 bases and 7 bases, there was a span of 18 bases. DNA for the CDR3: TGTGCCAGCAGCAGGATGGCAGGGGATAGGAATGAGCAGTTCTTC. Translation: CASSRMAGDRNEQFF.

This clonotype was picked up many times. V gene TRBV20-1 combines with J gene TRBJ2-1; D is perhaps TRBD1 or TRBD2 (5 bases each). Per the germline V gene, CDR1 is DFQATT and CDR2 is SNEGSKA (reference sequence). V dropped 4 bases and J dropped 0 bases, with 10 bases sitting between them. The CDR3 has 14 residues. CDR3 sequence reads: CSAIGGSSYNEQFF. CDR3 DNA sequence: TGCAGTGCTATTGGGGGAAGCTCCTACAATGAGCAGTTCTTC.

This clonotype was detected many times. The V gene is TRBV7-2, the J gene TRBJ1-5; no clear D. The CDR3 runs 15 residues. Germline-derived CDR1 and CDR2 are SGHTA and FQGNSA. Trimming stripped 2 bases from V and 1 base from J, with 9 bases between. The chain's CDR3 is CASSLRVGSNQPQHF. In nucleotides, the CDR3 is TGTGCCAGCAGCTTACGGGTCGGCAGCAATCAGCCCCAGCATTTT. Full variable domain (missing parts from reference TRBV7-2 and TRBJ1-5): GAGVSQSPSNKVTEKGKDVELRCDPISGHTALYWYRQSLGQGLEFLIYFQGNSAPDKSGLPSDRFSAERTGGSVSTLTIQRTQQEDSAVYLCASSLRVGSNQPQHFGDGTRLSIL.

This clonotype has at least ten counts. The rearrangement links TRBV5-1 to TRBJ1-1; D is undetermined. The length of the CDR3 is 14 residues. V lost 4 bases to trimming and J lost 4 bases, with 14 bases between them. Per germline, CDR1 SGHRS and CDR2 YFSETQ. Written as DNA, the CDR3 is TGCGCCAGCAGCCCGGCAGGAGCCGGCACTGAAGCTTTCTTT. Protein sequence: CASSPAGAGTEAFF.

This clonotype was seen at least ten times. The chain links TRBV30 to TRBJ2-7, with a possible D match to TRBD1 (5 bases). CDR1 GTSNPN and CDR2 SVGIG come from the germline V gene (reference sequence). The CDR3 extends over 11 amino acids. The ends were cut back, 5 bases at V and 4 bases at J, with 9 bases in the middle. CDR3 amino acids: CAWENRYEQYF. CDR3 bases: TGTGCCTGGGAAAACAGGTACGAGCAGTACTTC.

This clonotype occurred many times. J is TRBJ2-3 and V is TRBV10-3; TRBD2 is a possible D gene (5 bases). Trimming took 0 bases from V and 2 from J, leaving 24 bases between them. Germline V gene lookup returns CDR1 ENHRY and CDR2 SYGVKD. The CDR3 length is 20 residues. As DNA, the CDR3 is TGTGCCATCAGTGAGTCGATGGCCAAGCGGCCACATCTAAACACAGATACGCAGTATTTT. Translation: CAISESMAKRPHLNTDTQYF.

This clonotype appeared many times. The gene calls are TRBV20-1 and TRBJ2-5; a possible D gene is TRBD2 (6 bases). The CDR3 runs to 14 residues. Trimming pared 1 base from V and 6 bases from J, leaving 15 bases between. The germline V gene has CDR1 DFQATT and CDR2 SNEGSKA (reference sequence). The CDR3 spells CSARGGEGTKTQYF. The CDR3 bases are TGCAGTGCTAGAGGGGGGGAAGGGACGAAGACCCAGTACTTC.

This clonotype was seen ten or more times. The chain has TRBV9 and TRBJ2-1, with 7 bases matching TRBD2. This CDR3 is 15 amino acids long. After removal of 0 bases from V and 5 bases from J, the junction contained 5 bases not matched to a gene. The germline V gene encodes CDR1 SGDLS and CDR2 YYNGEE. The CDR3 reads CASSVGGGTNNEQFF. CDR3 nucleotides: TGTGCCAGCAGCGTAGGGGGGGGGACTAACAATGAGCAGTTCTTC.

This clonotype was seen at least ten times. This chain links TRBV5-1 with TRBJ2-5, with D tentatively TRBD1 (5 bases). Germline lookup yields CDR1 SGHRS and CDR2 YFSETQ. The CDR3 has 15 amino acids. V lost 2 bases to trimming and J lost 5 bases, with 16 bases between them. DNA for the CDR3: TGCGCCAGCAGCTTAAATGGACACCTGGAGGAGACCCAGTACTTC. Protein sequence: CASSLNGHLEETQYF.

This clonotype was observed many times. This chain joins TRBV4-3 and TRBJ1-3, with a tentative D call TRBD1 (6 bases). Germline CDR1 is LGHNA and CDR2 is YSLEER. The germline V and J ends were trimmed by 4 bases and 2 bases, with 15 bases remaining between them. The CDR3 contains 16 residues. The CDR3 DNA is TGCGCCAGCAGCCTGGGGGGCAGGGCCCCTGGAAACACCATATATTTT. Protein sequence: CASSLGGRAPGNTIYF.

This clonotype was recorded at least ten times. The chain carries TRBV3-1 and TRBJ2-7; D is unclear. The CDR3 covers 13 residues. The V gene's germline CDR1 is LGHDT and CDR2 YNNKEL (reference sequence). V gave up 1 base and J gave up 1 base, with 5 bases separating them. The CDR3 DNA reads TGTGCCAGCAGCCAAGCGGATTCCTACGAGCAGTACTTC. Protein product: CASSQADSYEQYF.

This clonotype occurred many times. For the CDR3, the DNA is TGTGCCAGCAGCCCCACGAATCGTGCAGGGGGGTTCTTC. This encodes CASSPTNRAGGFF. The V call is TRBV4-2, the J call TRBJ2-1; 7 bases align to TRBD1. Germline CDR1 is LGHNA and CDR2 is YNFKEQ. This CDR3 has 13 amino acids. Unmatched junction bases numbered 12, after V lost 4 bases and J lost 15 bases.

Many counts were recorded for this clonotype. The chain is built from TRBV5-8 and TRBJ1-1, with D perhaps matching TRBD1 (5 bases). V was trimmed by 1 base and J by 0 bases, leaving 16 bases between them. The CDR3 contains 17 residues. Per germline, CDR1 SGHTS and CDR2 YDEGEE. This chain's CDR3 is CASSLPDRPLMNTEAFF. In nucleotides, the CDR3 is TGTGCCAGCAGCTTGCCCGACAGACCATTAATGAACACTGAAGCTTTCTTT.

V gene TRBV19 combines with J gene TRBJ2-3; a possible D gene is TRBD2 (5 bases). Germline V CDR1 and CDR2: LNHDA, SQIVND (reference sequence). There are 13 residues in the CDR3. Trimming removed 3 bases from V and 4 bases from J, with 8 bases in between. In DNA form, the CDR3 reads TGTGCCAGTAGTATGGCCGGGGCAGATACGCAGTATTTT. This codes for CASSMAGADTQYF.

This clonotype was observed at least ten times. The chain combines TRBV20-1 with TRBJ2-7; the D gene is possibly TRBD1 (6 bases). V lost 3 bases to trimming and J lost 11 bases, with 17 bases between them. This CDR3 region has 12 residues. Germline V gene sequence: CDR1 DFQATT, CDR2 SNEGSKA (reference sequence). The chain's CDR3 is CSARRGGNREYF. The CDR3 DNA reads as TGCAGTGCTAGGCGAGGGGGTAACAGGGAGTACTTC.

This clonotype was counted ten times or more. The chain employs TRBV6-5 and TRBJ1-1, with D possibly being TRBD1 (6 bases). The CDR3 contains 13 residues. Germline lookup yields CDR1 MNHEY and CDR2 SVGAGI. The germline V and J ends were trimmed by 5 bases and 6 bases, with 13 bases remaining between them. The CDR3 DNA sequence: TGTGCCAGCAGTACTCGGGGGGCGGCTGAAGCTTTCTTT. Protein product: CASSTRGAAEAFF.

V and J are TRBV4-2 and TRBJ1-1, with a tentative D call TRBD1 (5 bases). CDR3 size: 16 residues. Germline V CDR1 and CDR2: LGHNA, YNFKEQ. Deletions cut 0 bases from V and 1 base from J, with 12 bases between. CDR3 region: CASSQERRGRNTEAFF. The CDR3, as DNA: TGTGCCAGCAGCCAAGAGAGACGGGGCCGGAACACTGAAGCTTTCTTT.

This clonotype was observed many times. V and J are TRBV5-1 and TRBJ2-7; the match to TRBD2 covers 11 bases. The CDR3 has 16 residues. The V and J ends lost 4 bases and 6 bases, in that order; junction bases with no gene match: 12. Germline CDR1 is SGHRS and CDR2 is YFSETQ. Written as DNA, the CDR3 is TGCGCCAGCAGCGCGCTAACTAGCGGGAGTCCCCTCGAGCAGTACTTC. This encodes CASSALTSGSPLEQYF.

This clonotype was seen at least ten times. The CDR3 reads CASSPHKSEAFF. The CDR3 DNA reads TGTGCCAGCAGCCCTCACAAATCTGAAGCTTTCTTT. The chain carries TRBV5-4 and TRBJ1-1; no reliable D call. This CDR3 has 12 residues. CDR1 and CDR2 from the germline V gene are SGHNT and YYREEE (reference sequence). The V gene lost 4 bases and the J gene lost 6 bases, with 10 bases spanning the gap.

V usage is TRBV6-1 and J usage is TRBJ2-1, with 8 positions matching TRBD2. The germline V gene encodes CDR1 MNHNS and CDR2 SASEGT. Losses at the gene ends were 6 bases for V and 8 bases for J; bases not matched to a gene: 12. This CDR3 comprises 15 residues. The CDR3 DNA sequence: TGTGCCAGCAGCCTCGACGGGGGGGCGCTGGATGAGCAGTTCTTC. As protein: CASSLDGGALDEQFF.

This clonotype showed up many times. DNA for the CDR3: TGTGCCAGCAGTCCTCAGCGGGGGAGGGGCGGCTACACCTTC. This encodes CASSPQRGRGGYTF. The chain has TRBV12-3 or TRBV12-4 and TRBJ1-2, with D possibly being TRBD1 (5 bases). With 5 bases removed from V and 8 bases from J, the gap between germline ends came to 18 bases. The CDR3 is made up of 14 amino acids.

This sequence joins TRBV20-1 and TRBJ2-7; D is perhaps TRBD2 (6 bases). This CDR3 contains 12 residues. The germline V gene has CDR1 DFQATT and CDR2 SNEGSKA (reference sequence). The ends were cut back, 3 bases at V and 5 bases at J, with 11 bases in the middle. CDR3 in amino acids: CSASGVADEQYF. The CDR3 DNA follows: TGCAGTGCTAGCGGGGTAGCGGACGAGCAGTACTTC.

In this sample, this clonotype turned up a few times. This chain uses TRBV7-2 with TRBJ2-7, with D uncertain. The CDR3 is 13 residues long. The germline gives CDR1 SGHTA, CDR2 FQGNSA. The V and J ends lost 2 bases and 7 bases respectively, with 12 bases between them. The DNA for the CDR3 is TGTGCCAGCAGCTTAAACTCCCCAGGAGAGCAGTACTTC. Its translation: CASSLNSPGEQYF. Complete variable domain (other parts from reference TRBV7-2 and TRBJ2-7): GAGVSQSPSNKVTEKGKDVELRCDPISGHTALYWYRQSLGQGLEFLIYFQGNSAPDKSGLPSDRFSAERTGGSVSTLTIQRTQQEDSAVYLCASSLNSPGEQYFGPGTRLTVT.

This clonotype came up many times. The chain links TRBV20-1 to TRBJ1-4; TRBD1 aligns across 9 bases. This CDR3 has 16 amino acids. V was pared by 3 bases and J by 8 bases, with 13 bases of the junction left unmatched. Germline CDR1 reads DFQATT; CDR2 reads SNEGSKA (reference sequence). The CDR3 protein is CSASATGGVRREKLFF. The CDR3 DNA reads TGCAGTGCTAGTGCGACAGGGGGAGTCCGTAGGGAAAAACTGTTTTTT.

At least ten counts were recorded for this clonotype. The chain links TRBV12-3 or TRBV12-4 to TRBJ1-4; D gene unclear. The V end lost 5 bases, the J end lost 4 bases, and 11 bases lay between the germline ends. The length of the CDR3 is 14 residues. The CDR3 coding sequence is TGTGCCAGCAGTCCAGCCGGATATAATGAAAAACTGTTTTTT. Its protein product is CASSPAGYNEKLFF.

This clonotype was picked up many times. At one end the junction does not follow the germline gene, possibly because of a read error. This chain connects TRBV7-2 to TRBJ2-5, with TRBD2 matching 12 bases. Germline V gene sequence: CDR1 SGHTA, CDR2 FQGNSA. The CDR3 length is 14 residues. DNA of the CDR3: TGCGCCAGCAGCTTGGGACTAGCGGGAGAGACCCAGTACTTC. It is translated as CASSLGLAGETQYF.